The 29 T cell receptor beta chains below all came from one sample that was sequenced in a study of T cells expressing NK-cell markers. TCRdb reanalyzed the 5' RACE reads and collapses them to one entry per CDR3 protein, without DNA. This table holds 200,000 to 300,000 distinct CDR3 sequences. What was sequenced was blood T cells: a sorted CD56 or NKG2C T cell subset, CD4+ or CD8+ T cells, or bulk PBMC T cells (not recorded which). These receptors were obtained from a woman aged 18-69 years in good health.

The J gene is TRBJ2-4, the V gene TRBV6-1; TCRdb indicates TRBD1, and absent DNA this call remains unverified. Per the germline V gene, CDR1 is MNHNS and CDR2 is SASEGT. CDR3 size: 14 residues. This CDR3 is CASSRGQEKNIQYF.

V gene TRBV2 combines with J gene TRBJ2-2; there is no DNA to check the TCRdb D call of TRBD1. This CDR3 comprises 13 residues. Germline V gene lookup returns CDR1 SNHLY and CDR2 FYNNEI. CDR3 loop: CASSGSLSWELFF.

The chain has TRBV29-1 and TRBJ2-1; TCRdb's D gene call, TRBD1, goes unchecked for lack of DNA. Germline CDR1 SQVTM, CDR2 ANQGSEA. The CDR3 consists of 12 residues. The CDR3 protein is CSVRVLGNEQFF.

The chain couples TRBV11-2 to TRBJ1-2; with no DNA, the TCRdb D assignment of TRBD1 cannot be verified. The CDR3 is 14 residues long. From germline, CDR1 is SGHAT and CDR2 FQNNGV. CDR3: CASSLDRDDYGYTF.

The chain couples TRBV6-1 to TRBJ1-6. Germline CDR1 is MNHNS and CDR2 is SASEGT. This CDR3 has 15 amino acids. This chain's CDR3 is CASSLRTHYNSPLHF.

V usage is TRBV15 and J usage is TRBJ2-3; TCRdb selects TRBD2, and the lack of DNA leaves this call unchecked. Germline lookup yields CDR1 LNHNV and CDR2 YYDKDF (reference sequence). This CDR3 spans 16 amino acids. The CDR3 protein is CATSLLAGASTDTQYF.

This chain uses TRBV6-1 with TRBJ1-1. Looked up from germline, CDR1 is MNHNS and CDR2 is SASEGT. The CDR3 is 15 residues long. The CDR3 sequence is CASRISEGSGTEAFF.

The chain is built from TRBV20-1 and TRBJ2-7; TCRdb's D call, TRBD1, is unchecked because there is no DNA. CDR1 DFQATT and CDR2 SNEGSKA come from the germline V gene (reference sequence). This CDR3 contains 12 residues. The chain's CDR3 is CSAGAGSYEQYF.

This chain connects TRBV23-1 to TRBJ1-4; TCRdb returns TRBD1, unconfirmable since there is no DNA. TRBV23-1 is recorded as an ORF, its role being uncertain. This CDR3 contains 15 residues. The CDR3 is CASSPLQGPNEKLFF.

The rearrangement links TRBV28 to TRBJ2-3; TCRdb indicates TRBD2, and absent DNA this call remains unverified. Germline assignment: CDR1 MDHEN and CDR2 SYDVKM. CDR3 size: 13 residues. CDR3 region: CASNGSGRDTQYF.

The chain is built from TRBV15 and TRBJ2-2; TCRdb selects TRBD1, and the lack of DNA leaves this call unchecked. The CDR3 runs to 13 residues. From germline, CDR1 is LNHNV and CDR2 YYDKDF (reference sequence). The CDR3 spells CATGGALSGELFF.

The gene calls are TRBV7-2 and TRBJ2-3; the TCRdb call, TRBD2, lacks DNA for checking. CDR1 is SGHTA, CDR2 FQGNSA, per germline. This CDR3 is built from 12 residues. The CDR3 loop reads CASSELADTQYF.

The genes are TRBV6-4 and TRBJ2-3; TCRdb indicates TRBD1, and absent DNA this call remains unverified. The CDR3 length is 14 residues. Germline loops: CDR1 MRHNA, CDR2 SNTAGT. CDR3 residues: CASSEPSRGAAQYF.

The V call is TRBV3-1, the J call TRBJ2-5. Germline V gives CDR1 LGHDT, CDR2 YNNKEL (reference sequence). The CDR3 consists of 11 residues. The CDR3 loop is CASRMGETQYF.

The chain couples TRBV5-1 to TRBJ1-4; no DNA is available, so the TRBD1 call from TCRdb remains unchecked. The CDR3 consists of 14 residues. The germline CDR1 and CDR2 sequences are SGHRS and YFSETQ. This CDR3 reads CASSLGGAHEKLFF.

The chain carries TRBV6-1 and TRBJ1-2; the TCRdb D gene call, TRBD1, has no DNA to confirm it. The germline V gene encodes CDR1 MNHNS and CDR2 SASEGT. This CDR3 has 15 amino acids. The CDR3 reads CASSGQGNVGYGYTF.

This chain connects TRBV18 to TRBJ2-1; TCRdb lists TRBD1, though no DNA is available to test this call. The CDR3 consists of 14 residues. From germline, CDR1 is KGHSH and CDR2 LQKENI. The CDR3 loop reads CASSPPPGNNEQFF.

The CDR3 here is CASSNPPGRTSSGNTIYF. The J gene is TRBJ1-3, the V gene TRBV7-7; TCRdb indicates TRBD1, and absent DNA this call remains unverified. This CDR3 has 18 residues. The germline V gene has CDR1 SSHAT and CDR2 FNYEAQ (reference sequence).

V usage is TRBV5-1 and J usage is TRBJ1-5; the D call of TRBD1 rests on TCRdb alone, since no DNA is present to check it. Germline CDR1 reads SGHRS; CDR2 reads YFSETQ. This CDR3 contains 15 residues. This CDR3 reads CASSPRARGHQPQHF.

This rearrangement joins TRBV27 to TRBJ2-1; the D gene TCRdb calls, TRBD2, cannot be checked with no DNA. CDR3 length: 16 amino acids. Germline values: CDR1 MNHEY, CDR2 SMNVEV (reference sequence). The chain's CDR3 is CASNKTPGLGSTEQFF.

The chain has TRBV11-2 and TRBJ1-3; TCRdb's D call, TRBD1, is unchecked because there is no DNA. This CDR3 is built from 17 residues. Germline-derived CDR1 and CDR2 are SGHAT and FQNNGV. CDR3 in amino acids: CASSLDSGVGPGNTIYF. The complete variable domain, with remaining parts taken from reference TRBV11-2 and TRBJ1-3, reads EAGVAQSPRYKIIEKRQSVAFWCNPISGHATLYWYQQILGQGPKLLIQFQNNGVVDDSQLPKDRFSAERLKGVDSTLKIQPAKLEDSAVYLCASSLDSGVGPGNTIYFGEGSWLTVV.

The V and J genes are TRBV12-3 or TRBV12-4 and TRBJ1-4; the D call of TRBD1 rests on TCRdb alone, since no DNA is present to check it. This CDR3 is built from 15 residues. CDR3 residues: CASSHRSGGGEKLFF.

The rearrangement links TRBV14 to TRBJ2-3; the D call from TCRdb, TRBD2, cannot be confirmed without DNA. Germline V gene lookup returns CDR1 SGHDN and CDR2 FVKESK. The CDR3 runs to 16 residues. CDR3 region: CASSRMIAGVADTQYF.

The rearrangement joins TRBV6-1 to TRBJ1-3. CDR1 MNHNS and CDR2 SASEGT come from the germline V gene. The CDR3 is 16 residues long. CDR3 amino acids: CASSAPRGFSGNTIYF.

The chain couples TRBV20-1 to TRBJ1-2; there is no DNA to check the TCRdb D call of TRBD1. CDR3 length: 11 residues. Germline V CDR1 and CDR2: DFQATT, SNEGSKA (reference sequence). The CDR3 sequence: CSAAGRYGYTF.

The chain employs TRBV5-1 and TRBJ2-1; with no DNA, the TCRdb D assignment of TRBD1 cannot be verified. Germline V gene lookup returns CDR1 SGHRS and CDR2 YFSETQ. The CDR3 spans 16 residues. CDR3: CASSKPQGALGNEQFF.

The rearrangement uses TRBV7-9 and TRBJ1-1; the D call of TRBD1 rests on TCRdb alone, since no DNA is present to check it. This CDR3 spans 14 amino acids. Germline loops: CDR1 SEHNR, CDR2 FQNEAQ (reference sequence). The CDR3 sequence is CASSFQGTNTEAFF.

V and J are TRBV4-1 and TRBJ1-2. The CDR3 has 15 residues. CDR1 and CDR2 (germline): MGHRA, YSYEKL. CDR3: CASSQEHQANYGYTF.

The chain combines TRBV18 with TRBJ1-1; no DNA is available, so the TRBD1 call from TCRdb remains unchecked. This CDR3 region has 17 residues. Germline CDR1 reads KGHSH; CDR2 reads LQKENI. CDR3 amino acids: CASSPGNQGRTNTEAFF.